The clone carrying this T cell receptor (beta chain) was found many times. Its matching antigen is unknown. The study based diagnoses on clinical symptoms, serum thyroxine and TRAb, thyroid ultrasound and orbital computed tomography. These data belong to a study of T cells in Graves' hyperthyroidism and ophthalmopathy. Study-wide points: Ophthalmopathy onset followed model prediction by a median about 6.9 months. Most thyroid clonotypes with frequency above 0.001 were detected in blood.

RNA transcripts served as the template for amplifying TCR beta CDR3 regions. HTBI primers were the set used in a first-round RT-PCR of the TCR CDR3. Using its own MiXCR run on the multiplex PCR reads, TCRdb lists one record per CDR3 protein. The sample consists of a few hundred thousand distinct CDR3 sequences, more than 11% of them appearing once. This clonotype was obtained from a woman aged 30 to 39 with Graves' hyperthyroidism that later progressed to Graves' ophthalmopathy. The sample consisted of blood.

The CDR3 bases are TGTGCCAGCAGTTCTTGGGACAGGGTGAAAGAAAAACTGTTTTTT. Its translation is CASSSWDRVKEKLFF. The chain links TRBV11-2 to TRBJ1-4; 9 nucleotides match TRBD1. Germline lookup yields CDR1 SGHAT and CDR2 FQNNGV. The CDR3 is 15 amino acids. J lost 8 bases, V lost 6 bases, and 10 bases had no gene match.